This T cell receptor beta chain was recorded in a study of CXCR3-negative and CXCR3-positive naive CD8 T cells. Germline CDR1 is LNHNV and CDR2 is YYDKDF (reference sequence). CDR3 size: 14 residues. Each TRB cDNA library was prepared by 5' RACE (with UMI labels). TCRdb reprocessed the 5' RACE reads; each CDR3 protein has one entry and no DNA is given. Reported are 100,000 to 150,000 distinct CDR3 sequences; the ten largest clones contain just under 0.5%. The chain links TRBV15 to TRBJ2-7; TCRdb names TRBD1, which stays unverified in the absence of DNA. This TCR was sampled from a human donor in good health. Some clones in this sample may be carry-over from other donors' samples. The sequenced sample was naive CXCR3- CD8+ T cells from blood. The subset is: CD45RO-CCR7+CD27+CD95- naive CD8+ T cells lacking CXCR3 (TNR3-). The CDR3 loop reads CATSLRWGGKEQYF.